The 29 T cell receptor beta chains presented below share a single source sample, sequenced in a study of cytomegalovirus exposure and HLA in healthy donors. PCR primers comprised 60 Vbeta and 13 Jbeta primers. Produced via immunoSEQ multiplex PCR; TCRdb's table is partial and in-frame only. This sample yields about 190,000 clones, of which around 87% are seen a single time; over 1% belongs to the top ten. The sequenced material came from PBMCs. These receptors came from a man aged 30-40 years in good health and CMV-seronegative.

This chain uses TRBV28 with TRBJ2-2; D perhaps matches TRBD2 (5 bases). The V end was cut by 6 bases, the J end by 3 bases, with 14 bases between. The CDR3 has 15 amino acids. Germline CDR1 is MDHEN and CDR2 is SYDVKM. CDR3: CASSKGGSYTGELFF. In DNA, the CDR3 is TGTGCCAGCAGCAAAGGAGGCAGTTACACCGGGGAGCTGTTTTTT.

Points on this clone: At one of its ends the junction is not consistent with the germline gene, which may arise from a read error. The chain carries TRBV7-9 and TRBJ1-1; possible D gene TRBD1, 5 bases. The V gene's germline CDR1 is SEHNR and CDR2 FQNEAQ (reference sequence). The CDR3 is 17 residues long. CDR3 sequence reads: CSSSSEVWGTVNTEAFF. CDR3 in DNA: TGTTCCAGCAGCTCTGAGGTTTGGGGGACTGTGAACACTGAAGCTTTCTTT.

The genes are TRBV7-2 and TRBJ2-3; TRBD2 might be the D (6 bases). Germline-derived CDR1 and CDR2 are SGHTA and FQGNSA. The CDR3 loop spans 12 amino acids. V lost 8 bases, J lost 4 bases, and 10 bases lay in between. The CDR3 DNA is TGTGCCAGCCGACGGGGGTCAGATACGCAGTATTTT. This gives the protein CASRRGSDTQYF. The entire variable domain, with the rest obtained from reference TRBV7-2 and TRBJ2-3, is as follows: GAGVSQSPSNKVTEKGKDVELRCDPISGHTALYWYRQSLGQGLEFLIYFQGNSAPDKSGLPSDRFSAERTGGSVSTLTIQRTQQEDSAVYLCASRRGSDTQYFGPGTRLTVL.

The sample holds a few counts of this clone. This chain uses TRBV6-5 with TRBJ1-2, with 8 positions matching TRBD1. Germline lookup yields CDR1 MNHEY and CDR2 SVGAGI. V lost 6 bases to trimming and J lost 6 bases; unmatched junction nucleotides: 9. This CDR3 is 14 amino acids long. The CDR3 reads CASRDQGARHGYTF. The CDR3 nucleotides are TGTGCCAGCAGGGATCAGGGGGCTCGGCATGGCTACACCTTC.

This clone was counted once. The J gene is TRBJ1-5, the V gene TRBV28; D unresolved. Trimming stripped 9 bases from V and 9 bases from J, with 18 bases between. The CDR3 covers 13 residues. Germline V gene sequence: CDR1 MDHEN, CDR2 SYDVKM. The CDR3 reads CASNAGGVGPQHF. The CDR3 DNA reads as TGTGCCAGTAACGCGGGTGGGGTGGGGCCCCAGCATTTT.

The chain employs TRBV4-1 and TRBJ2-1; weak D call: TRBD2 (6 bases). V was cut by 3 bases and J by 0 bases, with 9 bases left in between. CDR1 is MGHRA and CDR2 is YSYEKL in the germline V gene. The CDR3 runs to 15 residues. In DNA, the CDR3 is TGCGCCAGCAGCCATGCCGGGGGCTCCTACAATGAGCAGTTCTTC. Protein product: CASSHAGGSYNEQFF.

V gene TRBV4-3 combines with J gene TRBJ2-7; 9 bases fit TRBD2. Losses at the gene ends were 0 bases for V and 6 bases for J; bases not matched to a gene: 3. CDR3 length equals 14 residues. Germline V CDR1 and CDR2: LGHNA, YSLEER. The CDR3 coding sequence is TGCGCCAGCAGCCAAGAAGTAGCGGGGGTCGAGCAGTACTTC. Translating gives CASSQEVAGVEQYF.

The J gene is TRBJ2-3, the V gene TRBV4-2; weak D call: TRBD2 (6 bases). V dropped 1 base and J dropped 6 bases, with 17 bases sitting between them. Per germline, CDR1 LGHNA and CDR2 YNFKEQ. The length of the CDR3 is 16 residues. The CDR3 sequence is CASSQVGTQGVDTQYF. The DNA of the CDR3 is TGTGCCAGCAGCCAAGTAGGGACTCAGGGAGTGGATACGCAGTATTTT.

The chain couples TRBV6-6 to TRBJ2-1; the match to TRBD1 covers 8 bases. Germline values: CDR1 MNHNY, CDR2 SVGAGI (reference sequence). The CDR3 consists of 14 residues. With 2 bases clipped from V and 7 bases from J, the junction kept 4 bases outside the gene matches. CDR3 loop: CASSYQGARNEQFF. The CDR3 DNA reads TGTGCCAGCAGTTACCAGGGGGCGCGTAATGAGCAGTTCTTC.

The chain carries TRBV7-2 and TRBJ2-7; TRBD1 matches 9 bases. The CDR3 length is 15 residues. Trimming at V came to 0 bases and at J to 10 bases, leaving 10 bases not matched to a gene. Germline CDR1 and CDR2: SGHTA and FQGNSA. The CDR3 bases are TGTGCCAGCAGCTTAGCGCTTCTTGGACAGGGGATCCAGTACTTC. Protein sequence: CASSLALLGQGIQYF.

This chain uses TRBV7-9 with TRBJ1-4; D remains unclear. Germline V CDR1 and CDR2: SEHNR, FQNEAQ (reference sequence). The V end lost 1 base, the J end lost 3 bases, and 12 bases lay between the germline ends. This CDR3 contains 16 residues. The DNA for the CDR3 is TGTGCCAGCAGCTTAGGATCCTCGTCGGCTAATGAAAAACTGTTTTTT. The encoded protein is CASSLGSSSANEKLFF.

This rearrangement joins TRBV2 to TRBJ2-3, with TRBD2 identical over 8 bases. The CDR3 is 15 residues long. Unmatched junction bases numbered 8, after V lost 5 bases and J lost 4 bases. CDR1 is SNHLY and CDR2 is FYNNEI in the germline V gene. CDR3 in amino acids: CASSLQRESADTQYF. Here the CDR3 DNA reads TGTGCCAGCAGTTTGCAGCGGGAGAGTGCAGATACGCAGTATTTT.

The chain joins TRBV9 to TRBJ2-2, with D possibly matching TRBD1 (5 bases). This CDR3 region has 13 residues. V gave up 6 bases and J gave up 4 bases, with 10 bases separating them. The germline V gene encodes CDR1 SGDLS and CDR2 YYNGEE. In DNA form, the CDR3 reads TGTGCCAGCACGCAGGGTTTCACCGGGGAGCTGTTTTTT. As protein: CASTQGFTGELFF.

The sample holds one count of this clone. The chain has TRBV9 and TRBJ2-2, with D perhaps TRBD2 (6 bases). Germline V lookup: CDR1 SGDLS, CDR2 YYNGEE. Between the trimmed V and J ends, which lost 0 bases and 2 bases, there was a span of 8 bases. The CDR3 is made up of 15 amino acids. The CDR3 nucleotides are TGTGCCAGCAGCGTAGAACTAGCAAACACCGGGGAGCTGTTTTTT. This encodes CASSVELANTGELFF.

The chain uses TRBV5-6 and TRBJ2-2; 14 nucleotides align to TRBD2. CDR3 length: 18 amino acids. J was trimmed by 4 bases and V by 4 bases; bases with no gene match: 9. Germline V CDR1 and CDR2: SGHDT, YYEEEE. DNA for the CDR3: TGTGCCAGCAGCCCACCCGGGACTAGCGGGAGAGGCACCGGGGAGCTGTTTTTT. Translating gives CASSPPGTSGRGTGELFF.

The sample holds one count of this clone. The CDR3, as DNA: TGCGCCAGCAGCTCTACTAGCGGGGGTAACACCGGGGAGCTGTTTTTT. Translated: CASSSTSGGNTGELFF. The rearrangement links TRBV5-1 to TRBJ2-2; 11 bases match TRBD2. V lost 3 bases to trimming and J lost 2 bases; unmatched junction nucleotides: 3. The CDR3 spans 16 residues. Germline values: CDR1 SGHRS, CDR2 YFSETQ.

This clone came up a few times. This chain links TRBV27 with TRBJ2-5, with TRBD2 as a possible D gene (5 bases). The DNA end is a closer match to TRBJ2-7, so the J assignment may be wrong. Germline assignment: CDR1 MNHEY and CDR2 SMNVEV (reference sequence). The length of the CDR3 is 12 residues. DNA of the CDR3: TGTGCCAGCAGATCAGCGGCGTACGAGCAGTACTTC. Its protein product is CASRSAAYEQYF.

The CDR3 reads CASSQQGYNEQFF. Written as DNA, the CDR3 is TGCGCCAGCAGCCAACAGGGGTACAATGAGCAGTTCTTC. The chain employs TRBV5-1 and TRBJ2-1; 7 bases fit TRBD1. The CDR3 has 13 residues. Germline CDR1 reads SGHRS; CDR2 reads YFSETQ. J gave up 4 bases and V 4 bases, and 2 bases lay outside the gene matches.

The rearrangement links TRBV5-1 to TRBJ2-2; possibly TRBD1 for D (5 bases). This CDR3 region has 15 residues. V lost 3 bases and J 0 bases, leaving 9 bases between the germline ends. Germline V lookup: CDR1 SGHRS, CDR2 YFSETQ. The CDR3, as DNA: TGCGCCAGCAGCTCGACAGTACCGAACACCGGGGAGCTGTTTTTT. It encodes CASSSTVPNTGELFF.

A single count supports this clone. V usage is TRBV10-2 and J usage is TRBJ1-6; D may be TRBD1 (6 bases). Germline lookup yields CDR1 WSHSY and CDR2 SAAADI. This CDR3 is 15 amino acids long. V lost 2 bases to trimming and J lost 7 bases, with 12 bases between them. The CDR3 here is CASSETGLGNSPLHF. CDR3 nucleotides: TGCGCCAGCAGTGAGACAGGGTTGGGGAATTCACCCCTCCACTTT.

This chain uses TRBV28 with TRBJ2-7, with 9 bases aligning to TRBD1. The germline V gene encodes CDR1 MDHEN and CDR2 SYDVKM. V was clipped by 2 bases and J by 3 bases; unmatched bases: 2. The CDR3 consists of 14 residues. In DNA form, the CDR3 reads TGTGCCAGCAGTTTAGGGGGACAGGGCTACGAGCAGTACTTC. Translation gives CASSLGGQGYEQYF.

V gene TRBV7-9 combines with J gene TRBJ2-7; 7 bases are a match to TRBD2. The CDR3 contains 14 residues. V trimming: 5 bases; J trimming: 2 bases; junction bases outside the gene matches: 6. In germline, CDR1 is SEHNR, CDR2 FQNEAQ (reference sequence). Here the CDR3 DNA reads TGTGCCAGCAGCCAGGGACTAAGCGCCTACGAGCAGTACTTC. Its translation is CASSQGLSAYEQYF.

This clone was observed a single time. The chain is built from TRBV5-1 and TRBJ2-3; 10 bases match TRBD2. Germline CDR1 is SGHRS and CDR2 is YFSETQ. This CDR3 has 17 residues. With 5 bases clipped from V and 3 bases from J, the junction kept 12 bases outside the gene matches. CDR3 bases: TGCGCCAGCAGAGGGACTAGCGATACCTCGGAAACAGATACGCAGTATTTT. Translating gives CASRGTSDTSETDTQYF.

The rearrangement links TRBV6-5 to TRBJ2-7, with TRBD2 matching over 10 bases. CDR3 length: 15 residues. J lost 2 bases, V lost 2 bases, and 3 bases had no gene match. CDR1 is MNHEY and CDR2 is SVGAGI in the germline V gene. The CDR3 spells CASSYDSGGAYEQYF. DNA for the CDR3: TGTGCCAGCAGTTACGACAGCGGGGGGGCCTACGAGCAGTACTTC.

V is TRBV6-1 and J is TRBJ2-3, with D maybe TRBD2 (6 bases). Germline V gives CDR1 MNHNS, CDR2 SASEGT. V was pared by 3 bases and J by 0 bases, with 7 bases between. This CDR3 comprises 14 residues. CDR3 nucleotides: TGTGCCAGCAGTGAGGCGGGGAGCACAGATACGCAGTATTTT. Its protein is CASSEAGSTDTQYF.

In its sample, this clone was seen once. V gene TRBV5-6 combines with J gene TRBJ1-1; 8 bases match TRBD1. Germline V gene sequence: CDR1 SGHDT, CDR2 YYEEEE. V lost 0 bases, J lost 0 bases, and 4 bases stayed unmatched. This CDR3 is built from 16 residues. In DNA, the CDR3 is TGTGCCAGCAGCTTGGGGCTACAGGGGGTGAACACTGAAGCTTTCTTT. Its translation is CASSLGLQGVNTEAFF.

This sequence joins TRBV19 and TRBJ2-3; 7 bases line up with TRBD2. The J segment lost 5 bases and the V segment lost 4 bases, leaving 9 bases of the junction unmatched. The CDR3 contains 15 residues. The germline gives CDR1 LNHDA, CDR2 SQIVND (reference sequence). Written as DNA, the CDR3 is TGTGCCAGTAGTACCACAGTTGGGGGGGGAGATACGCAGTATTTT. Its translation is CASSTTVGGGDTQYF.

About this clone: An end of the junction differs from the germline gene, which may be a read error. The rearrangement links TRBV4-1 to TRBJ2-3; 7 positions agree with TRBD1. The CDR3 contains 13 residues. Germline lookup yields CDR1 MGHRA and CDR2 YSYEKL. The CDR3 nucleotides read TGCGCCAGCAGCCACCCTAGATTGACAGGGTGGTCTTTT. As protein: CASSHPRLTGWSF.

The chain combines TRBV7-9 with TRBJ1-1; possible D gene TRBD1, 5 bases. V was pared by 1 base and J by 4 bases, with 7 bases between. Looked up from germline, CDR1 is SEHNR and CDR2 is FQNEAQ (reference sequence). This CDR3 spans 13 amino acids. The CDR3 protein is CASSLDGGTEAFF. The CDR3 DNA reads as TGTGCCAGCAGCTTAGACGGGGGCACTGAAGCTTTCTTT.